Sequencing of this TCR beta chain was carried out in a study of blood T cell repertoires in COVID-19. Sequenced by immunoSEQ multiplex PCR; TCRdb stores in-frame clones only, minus some. The table includes around 250,000 clones, about 80% detected once. CDR1 is SNHLY, CDR2 FYNNEI, per germline. The CDR3 covers 13 residues. With 6 bases removed from V and 6 bases from J, the gap between germline ends came to 15 bases. Self-reported history from a screening survey and questionnaire set each donor's cohort. The material sequenced was PBMCs or T cells enriched from blood (not recorded which). The receptor comes from a man between 40 and 49 years old who had recovered from COVID-19. The chain couples TRBV2 to TRBJ2-7; D might be TRBD1 (6 bases). In DNA form, the CDR3 reads TGTGCCAGCAGGCCAGGGGCTGGAGCCGAGCAGTACTTC. It translates to CASRPGAGAEQYF.